This entry is about one T cell receptor beta chain. The CDR3 covers 15 residues. Per germline, CDR1 MNHEY and CDR2 SMNVEV (reference sequence). The V and J ends lost 5 bases and 3 bases respectively, with 14 bases between them. These data belong to a study of blood T cell repertoires in COVID-19. Turning to the study itself: Sites in the United States, Italy and Spain provided acute and convalescent COVID-19 samples. T cells, B-cell-depleted T cells, or PBMCs supplied cDNA or gDNA.

Per the original methods: Estimation of nucleated cell counts relied on the amplification of reference gene primers. Clones were read by immunoSEQ multiplex PCR, and TCRdb kept only the in-frame ones, dropping some. From that table come the V and J calls and clone size; the DNA was used to work out D and trimming. The table lists over 200,000 clones, under 90% of them singletons. The chain recombines TRBV27 with TRBJ2-4, with TRBD1 as a possible D gene (5 bases). The sequencing input was peripheral blood. This TCR derives from a man between 60 and 70 years old who had recovered from COVID-19. The CDR3 DNA sequence: TGTGCCAGCAGTCCTAGTGGCACAGGCAAAAACATTCAGTACTTC. Protein sequence: CASSPSGTGKNIQYF.